Shown below are 17 T cell receptor beta chains from a single sample sequenced in a study of T cells in Graves' hyperthyroidism and ophthalmopathy. It was RNA transcripts that yielded the amplified TCR beta CDR3 regions. The HTBI primer set drove a first-round RT-PCR of the TCR CDR3. TCRdb used MiXCR to reprocess the multiplex PCR reads, holding one entry per CDR3 protein. The data hold some 420,000 distinct CDR3 sequences, with approximately 14% observed a single time. The sequencing input was blood. All receptors derive from a woman in her late teens or twenties with Graves' hyperthyroidism.

This clonotype showed up just a few times. The chain combines TRBV20-1 with TRBJ1-2; D is uncertain. Germline V gene sequence: CDR1 DFQATT, CDR2 SNEGSKA (reference sequence). The V end was cut by 6 bases, the J end by 4 bases, with 18 bases between. The length of the CDR3 is 14 residues. The CDR3 DNA follows: TGCAGTGCCCCCGACCGGAACAGATTCTATGGCTACACCTTC. Translation: CSAPDRNRFYGYTF.

This clonotype was recorded many times. The chain combines TRBV3-1 with TRBJ2-1; 7 nucleotides agree with TRBD2. The CDR3 runs to 15 residues. CDR1 is LGHDT, CDR2 YNNKEL, per germline (reference sequence). The V segment lost 1 base and the J segment 2 bases; nucleotides outside the gene matches: 2. As DNA, the CDR3 is TGTGCCAGCAGCCAAGGAGCGGGAACCTACAATGAGCAGTTCTTC. This gives the protein CASSQGAGTYNEQFF.

As to this clonotype: This may be a read error, as it is one base from a much larger clone. In this CDR3 the conserved last residue, phenylalanine or tryptophan, is missing, so a read error is likely. The chain employs TRBV29-1 and TRBJ2-7; D perhaps matches TRBD1 (6 bases). Per germline, CDR1 SQVTM and CDR2 ANQGSEA. The V end lost 4 bases, the J end lost 3 bases, and 13 bases lay between the germline ends. The CDR3 runs to 13 residues. The CDR3 here is CSVVLRDNYEQYL. The CDR3 DNA is TGCAGCGTTGTCCTCCGGGACAACTACGAGCAGTACCTC.

As concerns this clonotype: At one end the junction does not follow the germline gene, possibly because of a read error. The rearrangement links TRBV5-4 to TRBJ1-6; weak D call: TRBD1 (6 bases). Germline V gene sequence: CDR1 SGHNT, CDR2 YYREEE (reference sequence). This CDR3 has 17 residues. DNA for the CDR3: TGTGCCAGCAGAGAAGGGGGTCCCACTGGGGGTAATTCACCCCCCCACTTT. Its translation: CASREGGPTGGNSPPHF.

The gene calls are TRBV30 and TRBJ2-7; weak D call: TRBD1 (5 bases). Trimming left V 4 bases short and J 4 bases short, with 8 bases between. Germline CDR1 reads GTSNPN; CDR2 reads SVGIG (reference sequence). There are 11 residues in the CDR3. CDR3 nucleotide sequence: TGTGCCTGGAAAACAGGTTACGAGCAGTACTTC. Amino acid sequence: CAWKTGYEQYF.

The genes are TRBV28 and TRBJ2-3; no clear D. The CDR3 length is 15 residues. Germline V gene sequence: CDR1 MDHEN, CDR2 SYDVKM. V was pared by 1 base and J by 1 base, with 9 bases between. CDR3 sequence reads: CASSLLRQGTDTQYF. CDR3 DNA sequence: TGTGCCAGCAGTTTATTGAGGCAGGGCACAGATACGCAGTATTTT.

This clonotype was seen at least ten times. This chain uses TRBV18 with TRBJ1-2, with no clear D. Germline V gene lookup returns CDR1 KGHSH and CDR2 LQKENI. The CDR3 is made up of 13 amino acids. V was pared by 3 bases and J by 7 bases, with 12 bases between. The CDR3 sequence is CASSPSGMVGYTF. The CDR3 DNA is TGTGCCAGCTCACCGAGCGGTATGGTTGGCTACACCTTC.

This clonotype was detected only a few times. The chain joins TRBV5-1 to TRBJ2-5, with 10 bases matching TRBD2. This CDR3 spans 14 amino acids. CDR1 SGHRS and CDR2 YFSETQ come from the germline V gene. J lost 2 bases, V lost 6 bases, and 4 bases had no gene match. The CDR3 loop is CASTASGGQETQYF. In nucleotides, the CDR3 is TGCGCCAGCACGGCTAGCGGGGGTCAAGAGACCCAGTACTTC.

This clonotype showed up many times. The rearrangement links TRBV5-8 to TRBJ2-1; D ambiguous. Trimming cost V 1 base and J 6 bases, with 11 bases left between them. This CDR3 has 14 residues. Germline-derived CDR1 and CDR2 are SGHTS and YDEGEE. The CDR3 DNA reads as TGTGCCAGCAGCTTGACTAACCTTCGCAATGAGCAGTTCTTC. Translated: CASSLTNLRNEQFF.

A note on this clonotype: One end of the junction does not line up with germline, which may come from a read error. The chain uses TRBV5-1 and TRBJ1-3; TRBD1 agrees at 9 bases. The V gene's germline CDR1 is SGHRS and CDR2 YFSETQ. This CDR3 spans 17 amino acids. The CDR3 DNA is TGTGCCAGCAGCGCTGCACGGACAGGGGATTCTGGAAACACCATATATTTT. Encoded protein: CASSAARTGDSGNTIYF.

The rearrangement joins TRBV28 to TRBJ1-2, with no clear D. The V gene's germline CDR1 is MDHEN and CDR2 SYDVKM. The CDR3 has 11 residues. With 4 bases removed from V and 13 bases from J, the gap between germline ends came to 13 bases. In nucleotides, the CDR3 is TGTGCCAGCAGTTACGGGTACTCCGGCACCTTC. As protein: CASSYGYSGTF.

This clonotype was seen more than once but under ten times. The chain links TRBV4-1 to TRBJ2-7; TRBD1 agrees at 10 bases. The junction had 6 bases not matched to a gene; V was cut back by 4 bases and J by 0 bases. The CDR3 sequence is 16 residues long. Germline CDR1 is MGHRA and CDR2 is YSYEKL. CDR3 coding DNA: TGCGCCAGCAGCCCCCCGGGACAGGGGAGCTCCTACGAGCAGTACTTC. Encoded protein: CASSPPGQGSSYEQYF.

There are many counts of this clonotype. The rearrangement joins TRBV7-2 to TRBJ1-6, with a tentative D call TRBD1 (5 bases). V lost 4 bases and J 8 bases, leaving 12 bases between the germline ends. Germline V gives CDR1 SGHTA, CDR2 FQGNSA. There are 14 residues in the CDR3. The CDR3 reads CASSYTGPDSPLHF. The CDR3 nucleotides read TGTGCCAGCAGCTACACAGGTCCCGATTCACCCCTCCACTTT.

The table lists this clonotype with many counts. The genes are TRBV28 and TRBJ1-1; no clear D gene. Germline V gene data show CDR1 as MDHEN and CDR2 as SYDVKM. V was clipped by 6 bases and J by 0 bases, with 20 bases between them. This CDR3 is built from 17 residues. The CDR3 DNA is TGTGCCAGCAGCCTAACCCCGGCGACCCCCATGAACACTGAAGCTTTCTTT. This sequence encodes CASSLTPATPMNTEAFF.

In its sample, this clonotype was seen many times. The CDR3, as DNA: TGTGCCAGCTCACTGGGCATATCCCCTGTCTACGAGCAGTACTTC. Residues: CASSLGISPVYEQYF. The chain uses TRBV18 and TRBJ2-7; D not certain. CDR3 length equals 15 residues. V gave up 4 bases and J gave up 3 bases, with 16 bases separating them. The germline V gene has CDR1 KGHSH and CDR2 LQKENI. Supplemented by reference TRBV18 and TRBJ2-7, the full variable domain reads NAGVMQNPRHLVRRRGQEARLRCSPMKGHSHVYWYRQLPEEGLKFMVYLQKENIIDESGMPKERFSAEFPKEGPSILRIQQVVRGDSAAYFCASSLGISPVYEQYFGPGTRLTVT.

This clonotype has a handful of counts. The rearrangement links TRBV18 to TRBJ1-5; D ambiguous. The CDR3 consists of 15 residues. Trimming pared 3 bases from V and 7 bases from J, leaving 16 bases between. The germline gives CDR1 KGHSH, CDR2 LQKENI. The CDR3 loop is CASSPMMVEDQPQHF. DNA of the CDR3: TGTGCCAGCTCACCTATGATGGTGGAGGACCAGCCCCAGCATTTT.

V is TRBV2 and J is TRBJ2-1, with TRBD2 matching 9 bases. The length of the CDR3 is 13 residues. Germline V lookup: CDR1 SNHLY, CDR2 FYNNEI. The J segment lost 9 bases and the V segment lost 3 bases, leaving 3 bases of the junction unmatched. The CDR3 DNA reads TGTGCCAGCAGTGAGCGGGAGGGCCTTGAGCAGTTCTTC. Its translation is CASSEREGLEQFF.